This paragraph reports one T cell receptor (beta chain). Its target antigen remains unknown. The sample holds no much larger clone one base away, and base qualities are not on file. These data belong to a study of shared clonotypes between healthy human individuals (dated by TCRdb to the early 2020s). About the study as a whole: The cohort included a few men and two women between 18 and 49 years of age. To increase sequencing depth and limit assay-specific biases, different laboratories used diverse techniques to prepare libraries and sequence TCR repertoires. Leukapheresis yielded between about 0.8 and 8.9 billion PBMCs per donor. The study deeply sequenced blood TCR repertoires of about 5 healthy adults to estimate repertoire size and the extent of clonotype sharing between individuals. For each donor, CD4 naive and CD4 memory were each run on three plates, CD8 naive on two plates, and CD8 memory on one plate. Overall study results and their limits: Even with the large sequencing depth, rarefaction of the sorted-subset datasets indicated that sequencing was incomplete. When a handful of donors were compared, the shared fraction of clonotypes was around 5% for naive CD4, 3.5% for naive CD8, about 2.5% for memory CD4, and 0.4% for memory CD8. Pairwise subsampling led to the expectation that sequencing depth would affect the degree of clonotype sharing among donors. The small number of donors limited the genetic and exposure-history diversity represented. Naive subsets generally had larger estimated clonotype richness than memory subsets did. Clonotypes shared by all four sorted-subset donors showed higher generation probabilities than non-shared clonotypes. Sampling was limited to blood, and TCR repertoires in tissue likely differ from TCR repertoires in blood.

Donors were healthy HIV-negative adults with no recently reported acute infections or vaccinations. Only Caucasian adults living in Nashville, Tennessee, USA were represented among the donors. CD4+ T cells were enriched by magnetic negative selection; naive cells were then positively selected on CD45RA, and the negative fraction formed the memory subset. Blood was obtained by leukapheresis, after which PBMCs were separated by Ficoll-Histopaque density gradient centrifugation and cryopreserved in liquid nitrogen vapor phase. Analytical flow cytometry was used to check the purity and quantity of every magnetically sorted T cell population. Genomic DNA was isolated from each sorted fraction and quantified by UV absorbance on a Nanodrop 2000c. Using the deep immunoSEQ assay, TCR CDR3 regions were amplified from genomic DNA by multiplex PCR. Genomic DNA extracted from each cell subset was distributed evenly over all wells of several immunoSEQ 96-well plates, and each plate served as one replicate. For sorted subsets, each replicate PCR was loaded with around 200 ng genomic DNA, equivalent to 32,000 or so T cell genomes. Purified libraries were measured with a Qubit 3.0 fluorometer, size-checked on a Bioanalyzer 2100, and measured again with the KAPA Library Quantification kit. Every immunoSEQ 96-well plate was sequenced on a dedicated single-read 150-cycle Illumina NextSeq 550 flow cell. For the original study's pipeline: Because only junctional sequences without quality scores were contained in the immunoSEQ output, filtering matching that applied to full-length reads could not be performed. Sequences were annotated with PyIR, a Python wrapper for IgBLAST v1.9, and V/J genes and CDR3 were assigned using IMGT germline references. Reads were removed for weak V/J assignments (E-value above 1e-6), missing CDR3, stop codons, out-of-frame junctions, or ambiguous translated residues. V3J clonotypes were defined by identical inferred V gene, J gene, and CDR3 amino acid sequence. To compute the percentage overlap between repertoires, the number of shared unique clonotypes was divided by the size of the smaller repertoire. Repertoire richness was assessed with RTK rarefaction, the Chao1 estimator, and Recon v2.1 estimates of unobserved clonotypes. Generation probabilities were computed with OLGA for all TCRbeta clonotypes obtained by the gDNA method from a few donors. Not all clones reach the TCRdb copy of this immuneACCESS table, which keeps in-frame sequences only. Checked studies attribute under half of the gap to unresolved V genes and leave the rest unexplained. V and J calls plus clone size are reproduced from that table; the DNA served to infer D and trimming. The sample table records approximately 940,000 clones; more than 75% of these occur just once. The ten biggest clones cover approximately 1.5% of the sample.

The cysteine opens and the phenylalanine closes a CDR3 of 12 amino acids. Only the CDR3 portion is preserved as DNA: 36 bases, with reading frame beginning at the first base. The V and J ends are trimmed by 6 bases and 8 bases, leaving 11 bases between them. Per the germline V gene, MNHNS is the CDR1 and SASEGT is the CDR2. Sequencing was done on a sample of memory CD4+ T cells sorted from blood. The cell subset or site tag for this specimen amounts to: CD45RA-negative fraction. The clonotype originates from a man aged 18 to 30 in good health. This chain is built from TRBV6-1 and TRBJ2-4; too little of a D gene remains to name it. The CDR3 corresponds to CASRALGDIQYF. DNA sequence: TGTGCCAGCAGAGCCCTTGGAGACATTCAGTACTTC.